The present TCR beta chain was sequenced within a study of blood T cells in healthy people across ages. Combining a sample-barcoded 5' primer with a J-beta primer mix, a second PCR ran for about 7 to 11 cycles. TCRdb re-called the 5' RACE reads with MiXCR, one entry per CDR3 protein. The repertoire holds some 860,000 distinct CDR3 sequences, with 56% as singletons. The V gene's germline CDR1 is MNHEY and CDR2 SMNVEV (reference sequence). V lost 7 bases, J lost 2 bases, and 19 bases lay in between. The CDR3 loop spans 16 amino acids. This clonotype was obtained from a middle-aged man in good health. V usage is TRBV27 and J usage is TRBJ2-3; weak D call: TRBD2 (6 bases). The sample taken for sequencing was blood. As DNA, the CDR3 is TGTGCCAGCACCACCAACGGACTACTTACCACAGATACGCAGTATTTT. Translation: CASTTNGLLTTDTQYF.